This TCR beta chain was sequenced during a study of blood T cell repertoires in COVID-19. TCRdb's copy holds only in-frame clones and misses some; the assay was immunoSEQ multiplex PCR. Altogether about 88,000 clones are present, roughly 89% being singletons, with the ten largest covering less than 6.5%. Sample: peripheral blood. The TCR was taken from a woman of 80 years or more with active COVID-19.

The CDR3 coding sequence is TGTGCCAGCAGCAGTGACAGGGGGCCCGAGCAGTACTTC. Its translation is CASSSDRGPEQYF. The V call is TRBV7-9, the J call TRBJ2-7; 10 positions match TRBD1. The CDR3 runs 13 residues. V lost 5 bases, J lost 6 bases, and 4 bases stayed unmatched. Looked up from germline, CDR1 is SEHNR and CDR2 is FQNEAQ (reference sequence).